This T cell receptor (beta chain) was retrieved from a study of naive and memory T cell subsets. Study results and limitations: TCR transcript changes with activation or differentiation may affect this RNA method.

Ligated cDNA underwent four rounds of PCR with nested alpha and beta constant region primers and SP2. For blood and skin samples, reverse transcription used TCR alpha and beta constant primers. TCRdb used MiXCR to reprocess the UMI-ligation and nested PCR reads, holding one entry per CDR3 protein. The table lists 25,000 to 30,000 distinct CDR3 sequences, about 5.2% of them singletons. Per germline, CDR1 MNHNY and CDR2 SVGAGI (reference sequence). CDR3 length equals 15 residues. V lost 7 bases and J 7 bases, leaving 20 bases between the germline ends. This clonotype was picked up many times. Its antigen is still unknown. A UMI-containing oligonucleotide was joined by 3' ligation to the TCR cDNA template. RNA was extracted from under 3 ml of whole blood of healthy adults. Reverse transcription used DNase-treated unsorted total RNA, aiming for roughly 1 to 1000 ng.

This chain uses TRBV6-6 with TRBJ2-1; weak D call: TRBD1 (5 bases). The sequenced material came from blood. This clonotype was sampled from an adult in good health. The CDR3 sequence: CASTPDSFYRNEQFF. CDR3 coding DNA: TGTGCCAGCACCCCTGACAGTTTTTATAGGAATGAGCAGTTCTTC.